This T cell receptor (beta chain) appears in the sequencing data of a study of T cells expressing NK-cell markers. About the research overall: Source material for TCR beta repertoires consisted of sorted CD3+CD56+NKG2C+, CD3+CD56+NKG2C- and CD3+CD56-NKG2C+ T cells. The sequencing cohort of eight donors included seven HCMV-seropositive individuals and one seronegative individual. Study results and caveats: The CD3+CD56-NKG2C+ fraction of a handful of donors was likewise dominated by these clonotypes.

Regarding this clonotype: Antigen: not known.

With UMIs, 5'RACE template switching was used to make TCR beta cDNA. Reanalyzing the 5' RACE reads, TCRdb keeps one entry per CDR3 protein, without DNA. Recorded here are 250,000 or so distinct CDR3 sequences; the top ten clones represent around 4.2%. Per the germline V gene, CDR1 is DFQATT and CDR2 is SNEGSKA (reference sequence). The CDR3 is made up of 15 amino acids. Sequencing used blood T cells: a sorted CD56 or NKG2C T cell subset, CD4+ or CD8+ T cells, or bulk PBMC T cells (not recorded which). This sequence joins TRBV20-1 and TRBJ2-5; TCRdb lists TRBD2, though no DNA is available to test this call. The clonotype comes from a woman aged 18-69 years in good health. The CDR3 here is CSAPRGSSGSSTQYF.